This entry concerns a single T cell receptor beta chain. Its antigen remains unknown. Germline CDR1 is PRHDT and CDR2 is FYEKMQ (reference sequence). The CDR3 contains 16 residues. Trimming left V 2 bases short and J 7 bases short, with 21 bases between. The library targeted TCRbeta and was prepared with unique molecular identifiers. TCRdb re-derived calls from the PCR reads in MiXCR, one entry per CDR3 protein. The profile covers approximately 430,000 distinct CDR3 sequences, with about 16% appearing a single time and less than 30% taken by the ten largest. The sample comes from a study of T-cell reconstitution after alpha-beta-depleted transplantation in children. Notes on the study in general: High day-60 TCRbeta diversity in some patients came from surviving recipient T cells and thymic progenitors. Several hundred expanded graft clones reportedly were the source of alpha-beta T cells about two months after transplant. From newly produced T cells came most of the T-cell counts and diversity one year after transplant.

The sequencing used PBMCs, mostly from graft donor cells, collected 360 days after TCRalphabeta/CD19-depleted stem cell transplant. This clonotype originated in a boy under three years old who had a stem cell transplant for Wiskott-Aldrich syndrome, so the T cells may come from the graft donor. V and J are TRBV13 and TRBJ2-7, with D maybe TRBD2 (6 bases). Written as DNA, the CDR3 is TGTGCCAGCAGCTTATGGGCGGGAAGGACGGCCTCAGAGCAGTACTTC. It translates to CASSLWAGRTASEQYF. The whole variable domain, remainder taken from reference TRBV13 and TRBJ2-7, is AAGVIQSPRHLIKEKRETATLKCYPIPRHDTVYWYQQGPGQDPQFLISFYEKMQSDKGSIPDRFSAQQFSDYHSELNMSSLELGDSALYFCASSLWAGRTASEQYFGPGTRLTVT.